These 4 T cell receptor beta chains came from one sample sequenced in a study of identical twins (TCRdb year 2016). Receptors were amplified or captured by 5' RACE. Sequencing was performed on an Illumina HiSeq 2000. TCRdb trimmed the raw reads at Q25, called clones with MiXCR and kept productive beta chains. Every CDR3 protein is listed once, alongside the most common genes and DNA of its rows. The table for this sample lists 200,000 to 250,000 distinct CDR3 sequences; about 7.3% of them were counted only once. Of the sample, about 3.6% is held by the ten largest clones. These data were also reused for a study on yellow fever vaccine responses in identical twins.

Sample: memory (CD45RO+) T cells sorted from blood. The cell subset or site label, read with the paper, signifies: CD45RO+ enriched T cells. The receptors come from a woman between 18 and 29 years old in good health.

A single count supports this clonotype. The chain has TRBV11-2 and TRBJ2-4; TRBD2 agrees at 9 bases. The germline V gene has CDR1 SGHAT and CDR2 FQNNGV. The CDR3 sequence is 13 residues long. J gave up 7 bases and V 5 bases, and 3 bases lay outside the gene matches. CDR3 residues: CASSLAGGNIQYF. The CDR3 DNA reads TGTGCCAGCAGCCTGGCGGGGGGGAACATTCAGTACTTC. The variable domain in full, completed from reference TRBV11-2 and TRBJ2-4, reads EAGVAQSPRYKIIEKRQSVAFWCNPISGHATLYWYQQILGQGPKLLIQFQNNGVVDDSQLPKDRFSAERLKGVDSTLKIQPAKLEDSAVYLCASSLAGGNIQYFGAGTRLSVL.

This rearrangement joins TRBV10-3 to TRBJ2-7; TRBD2 agrees at 9 bases. The CDR3 runs to 16 residues. The V and J ends lost 7 bases and 1 base, in that order; junction bases with no gene match: 11. CDR1 ENHRY and CDR2 SYGVKD come from the germline V gene. The CDR3 is CAIKASGASFSYEQYF. CDR3 coding DNA: TGTGCCATCAAGGCTAGCGGGGCCTCCTTTTCCTACGAGCAGTACTTC.

This clonotype showed up just a few times. The CDR3 DNA sequence: TGCAGTGCTAGAGCTATAAAAGCCAGTCATGAGCAGTTCTTC. Protein sequence: CSARAIKASHEQFF. This chain joins TRBV20-1 and TRBJ2-1; D unresolved. Germline CDR1 is DFQATT and CDR2 is SNEGSKA (reference sequence). The CDR3 runs to 14 residues. Trimming cost V 1 base and J 8 bases, with 15 bases left between them.

This clonotype was observed a handful of times. This chain uses TRBV18 with TRBJ2-7; possibly TRBD1 or TRBD2 for D (5 bases each). Germline values: CDR1 KGHSH, CDR2 LQKENI. V lost 3 bases and J 3 bases, leaving 12 bases between the germline ends. The CDR3 sequence is 14 residues long. DNA for the CDR3: TGTGCCAGCTCACCCGGGACGGAGAACTACGAGCAGTACTTC. It specifies CASSPGTENYEQYF.